This T cell receptor beta chain stems from a study of blood T cell repertoires in COVID-19. Study in general: Samples representing acute and convalescent COVID-19 were sourced from the United States, Italy and Spain.

Original methodology: Researchers report that nucleated cell counts were estimated from reference gene primer amplification. TCRdb's copy holds only in-frame clones and misses some; the assay was immunoSEQ multiplex PCR. The V and J calls and clone size were taken over from that table, and D and trimming were inferred from the DNA. The table records roughly 230,000 clones, around nine tenths of them present only once. Ages ranged from about 18 to 89 years, with residence in 24 US areas. The source material was PBMCs or T cells enriched from blood (not recorded which). The origin of this receptor is a young man in a cohort exposed to, infected with or recovered from COVID-19 (not recorded which).

CDR3 in amino acids: CASSSSSRRGGETQYF. Here the CDR3 DNA reads TGTGCCAGCAGCTCCTCAAGTCGACGGGGGGGAGAGACCCAGTACTTC. This sequence joins TRBV7-6 and TRBJ2-5; TRBD2 aligns across 8 bases. The germline V gene has CDR1 SGHVS and CDR2 FNYEAQ. CDR3 length equals 16 residues. V shed 4 bases, J shed 4 bases, and the junction held 11 bases outside the gene matches.